One and the same sample provided the 20 T cell receptor beta chains below, sequenced in a study of blood T cell repertoires in COVID-19. Produced via immunoSEQ multiplex PCR; TCRdb's table is partial and in-frame only. The sample contains about 120,000 clones, around 74% of which appear only once. The sample was peripheral blood. These TCRs come from a woman in her fifties or sixties with acute or convalescent COVID-19.

The rearrangement uses TRBV7-2 and TRBJ1-1; D not certain. Per the germline V gene, CDR1 is SGHTA and CDR2 is FQGNSA. CDR3 length: 14 amino acids. Trimming removed 5 bases from V and 0 bases from J, with 10 bases in between. The CDR3: CASSTYGVNTEAFF. The CDR3 coding sequence is TGTGCCAGCAGCACGTACGGTGTGAACACTGAAGCTTTCTTT.

The rearrangement uses TRBV5-6 and TRBJ1-2, with 8 positions matching TRBD1. CDR1 SGHDT and CDR2 YYEEEE come from the germline V gene. The CDR3 extends over 15 amino acids. V lost 2 bases and J lost 4; bases outside the gene matches: 7. CDR3 bases: TGTGCCAGCAGCTTCGGACAGGGATCTCTCTATGGCTACACCTTC. This gives the protein CASSFGQGSLYGYTF.

V gene TRBV5-1 combines with J gene TRBJ1-1, with 9 bases fitting TRBD1. This CDR3 contains 16 residues. J gave up 3 bases and V 5 bases, and 11 bases lay outside the gene matches. From germline, CDR1 is SGHRS and CDR2 YFSETQ. CDR3 bases: TGCGCCAGCAGTATACAGGGGGCGGGGTGGGACACTGAAGCTTTCTTT. Residues: CASSIQGAGWDTEAFF.

This sequence joins TRBV19 and TRBJ1-3; 10 bases align to TRBD1. The CDR3 spans 15 residues. CDR1 is LNHDA, CDR2 SQIVND, per germline (reference sequence). Trimming at V came to 5 bases and at J to 4 bases, leaving 5 bases not matched to a gene. CDR3 coding DNA: TGTGCCAGTAGTCGACAGGGGGCGAAAGGAAACACCATATATTTT. Its protein is CASSRQGAKGNTIYF. Supplemented by reference TRBV19 and TRBJ1-3, the full variable domain reads DGGITQSPKYLFRKEGQNVTLSCEQNLNHDAMYWYRQDPGQGLRLIYYSQIVNDFQKGDIAEGYSVSREKKESFPLTVTSAQKNPTAFYLCASSRQGAKGNTIYFGEGSWLTVV.

A few counts support this clone. The chain joins TRBV2 to TRBJ1-4, with 7 bases matching TRBD1. Germline loops: CDR1 SNHLY, CDR2 FYNNEI. V shed 6 bases, J shed 8 bases, and the junction held 6 bases outside the gene matches. The CDR3 runs 13 residues. The CDR3 loop reads CASRQGLREKLFF. The CDR3 DNA follows: TGTGCCAGCAGACAGGGGTTGCGCGAAAAACTGTTTTTT.

The chain recombines TRBV18 with TRBJ1-1; 7 bases are shared with TRBD1. The CDR3 loop spans 17 amino acids. CDR1 is KGHSH and CDR2 is LQKENI in the germline V gene. Germline trimming cut 1 base from V and 1 base from J; bases unmatched to any gene: 9. Here the CDR3 DNA reads TGTGCCAGCTCACCACGCAACAGGGGAGGAGGGAACACTGAAGCTTTCTTT. This sequence encodes CASSPRNRGGGNTEAFF.

As regards this clone: The same CDR3 also results from other DNA sequences found in this sample. The chain recombines TRBV18 with TRBJ1-1, with 10 positions matching TRBD1. The V segment lost 4 bases and the J segment 2 bases; nucleotides outside the gene matches: 1. Germline CDR1 and CDR2: KGHSH and LQKENI. The CDR3 contains 14 residues. The CDR3 is CASSRDRGNTEAFF. CDR3 nucleotide sequence: TGTGCCAGCTCACGGGACAGGGGCAACACTGAAGCTTTCTTT.

This clone was recorded once. At one boundary the junction diverges from the germline segment, which might be a read error. This chain uses TRBV7-9 with TRBJ1-3, with D perhaps TRBD1 (5 bases). Germline CDR1 SEHNR, CDR2 FQNEAQ (reference sequence). The CDR3 contains 12 residues. DNA for the CDR3: TGCTTAATGGGGGGGAATGGAAACACCATATATTTT. Its translation is CLMGGNGNTIYF.

This clone appeared a few times. The J gene is TRBJ2-3, the V gene TRBV27; possible D gene TRBD2, 5 bases. This CDR3 spans 15 amino acids. Germline-derived CDR1 and CDR2 are MNHEY and SMNVEV (reference sequence). The germline V and J ends were trimmed by 4 bases and 1 base, with 12 bases remaining between them. The CDR3: CASSWSTAGTDTQYF. In DNA, the CDR3 is TGTGCCAGCAGTTGGTCTACAGCGGGCACAGATACGCAGTATTTT.

The chain joins TRBV24-1 to TRBJ2-7; the match to TRBD1 covers 7 bases. With V trimmed by 4 bases and J by 4 bases, 3 bases remained unmatched. CDR3 length: 13 residues. In germline, CDR1 is KGHDR, CDR2 SFDVKD. CDR3 residues: CATSEGTEYEQYF. The DNA for the CDR3 is TGTGCCACCAGTGAGGGGACAGAGTACGAGCAGTACTTC.

The table lists this clone with a few counts. CDR3 loop: CASSSRALGGYTF. The CDR3 coding sequence is TGTGCCAGCAGCTCGAGGGCCCTAGGTGGCTACACCTTC. The V call is TRBV9, the J call TRBJ1-2, with unresolved D. Trimming took 4 bases from V and 7 from J, leaving 14 bases between them. Germline-derived CDR1 and CDR2 are SGDLS and YYNGEE. The length of the CDR3 is 13 residues.

The rearrangement joins TRBV2 to TRBJ2-5; 7 bases map to TRBD1. The germline V gene has CDR1 SNHLY and CDR2 FYNNEI. V lost 2 bases and J lost 5; bases outside the gene matches: 8. The CDR3 consists of 15 residues. The CDR3: CASSENRGPQETQYF. The CDR3 DNA is TGTGCCAGCAGTGAAAACAGGGGACCTCAGGAGACCCAGTACTTC. The full variable domain, completed using reference TRBV2 and TRBJ2-5, is EPEVTQTPSHQVTQMGQEVILRCVPISNHLYFYWYRQILGQKVEFLVSFYNNEISEKSEIFDDQFSVERPDGSNFTLKIRSTKLEDSAMYFCASSENRGPQETQYFGPGTRLLVL.

The V call is TRBV30, the J call TRBJ1-5; possibly TRBD1 for D (6 bases). Per germline, CDR1 GTSNPN and CDR2 SVGIG (reference sequence). Trimming took 4 bases from V and 0 from J, leaving 10 bases between them. The CDR3 has 14 residues. The CDR3 reads CAWTGAYSNQPQHF. CDR3 coding DNA: TGTGCCTGGACAGGGGCTTATAGCAATCAGCCCCAGCATTTT.

This clone is labeled large. The rearrangement joins TRBV28 to TRBJ2-7, with D possibly TRBD1 on 6 matching bases. CDR1 is MDHEN, CDR2 SYDVKM, per germline. CDR3 size: 14 residues. V gave up 7 bases and J gave up 0 bases, with 13 bases separating them. The DNA for the CDR3 is TGTGCCAGCAAGCCCGGGACAACCTCCTACGAGCAGTACTTC. It is translated as CASKPGTTSYEQYF.

This clone was seen just once. The chain recombines TRBV12-3 or TRBV12-4 with TRBJ1-3; D unclear. The CDR3 totals 13 residues. The germline V and J ends were trimmed by 10 bases and 4 bases, with 14 bases remaining between them. CDR3 DNA: TGTGCCAACACACTAGTTCTCGGAAACACCATATATTTT. It translates to CANTLVLGNTIYF.

The chain uses TRBV11-1 and TRBJ1-3; tentatively, D is TRBD1 (5 bases). There are 13 residues in the CDR3. From germline, CDR1 is SGHAT and CDR2 FQDESV (reference sequence). V shed 4 bases and J shed 3 bases, with 7 bases lying between them. CDR3 in DNA: TGTGCCAGCAGCTCAGACAGTGGAAACACCATATATTTT. Its protein product is CASSSDSGNTIYF.

V and J are TRBV2 and TRBJ2-3; tentative D call: TRBD1 (5 bases). The CDR3 runs to 15 residues. CDR1 and CDR2 (germline): SNHLY, FYNNEI. Trimming removed 4 bases from V and 8 bases from J, with 19 bases in between. The CDR3 DNA reads as TGTGCCAGCAGTGCTTCGAAAGGGGCCGGCGGTACGCAGTATTTT. Residues: CASSASKGAGGTQYF. The complete variable domain, with remaining parts taken from reference TRBV2 and TRBJ2-3, reads EPEVTQTPSHQVTQMGQEVILRCVPISNHLYFYWYRQILGQKVEFLVSFYNNEISEKSEIFDDQFSVERPDGSNFTLKIRSTKLEDSAMYFCASSASKGAGGTQYFGPGTRLTVL.

This clone occurred once. This chain uses TRBV10-3 with TRBJ2-7, with 9 bases lining up with TRBD1. Germline V gene sequence: CDR1 ENHRY, CDR2 SYGVKD. The V gene end was trimmed by 8 bases and the J gene end by 4 bases; junction bases not matched to a gene: 3. This CDR3 comprises 12 residues. This chain's CDR3 is CAIGTGIYEQYF. The CDR3 DNA is TGTGCCATCGGGACAGGGATATACGAGCAGTACTTC.

The chain links TRBV28 to TRBJ1-5; 9 positions match TRBD1. The CDR3 spans 15 residues. Germline values: CDR1 MDHEN, CDR2 SYDVKM. Unmatched junction bases numbered 5, after V lost 4 bases and J lost 4 bases. This CDR3 is CASSSGQGRNQPQHF. Here the CDR3 DNA reads TGTGCCAGCAGTTCGGGACAGGGAAGGAATCAGCCCCAGCATTTT.

The chain joins TRBV9 to TRBJ1-2; D is perhaps TRBD1 (6 bases). The CDR3 sequence is 13 residues long. The germline V gene has CDR1 SGDLS and CDR2 YYNGEE. Trimming took off 3 bases at V and 4 bases at J, with 10 bases between the two ends. The CDR3 protein is CASSGGQFYGYTF. The CDR3 DNA is TGTGCCAGCAGCGGCGGACAGTTCTATGGCTACACCTTC. The complete variable domain, with remaining parts taken from reference TRBV9 and TRBJ1-2, reads DSGVTQTPKHLITATGQRVTLRCSPRSGDLSVYWYQQSLDQGLQFLIQYYNGEERAKGNILERFSAQQFPDLHSELNLSSLELGDSALYFCASSGGQFYGYTFGSGTRLTVV.